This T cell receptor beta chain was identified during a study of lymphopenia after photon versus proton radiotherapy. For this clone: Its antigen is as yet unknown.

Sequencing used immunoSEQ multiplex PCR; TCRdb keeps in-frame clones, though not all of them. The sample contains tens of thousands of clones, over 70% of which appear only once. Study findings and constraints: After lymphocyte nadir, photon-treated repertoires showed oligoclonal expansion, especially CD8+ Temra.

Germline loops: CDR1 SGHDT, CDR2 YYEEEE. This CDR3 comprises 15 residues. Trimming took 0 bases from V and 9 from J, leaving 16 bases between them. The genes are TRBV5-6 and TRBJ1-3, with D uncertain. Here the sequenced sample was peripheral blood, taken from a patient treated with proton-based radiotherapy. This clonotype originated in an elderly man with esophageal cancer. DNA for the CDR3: TGTGCCAGCAGCTTGGATGGGCTACCCGGGAGCACCATATATTTT. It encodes CASSLDGLPGSTIYF. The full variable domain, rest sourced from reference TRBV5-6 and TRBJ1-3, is DAGVTQSPTHLIKTRGQQVTLRCSPKSGHDTVSWYQQALGQGPQFIFQYYEEEERQRGNFPDRFSGHQFPNYSSELNVNALLLGDSALYLCASSLDGLPGSTIYFGEGSWLTVV.